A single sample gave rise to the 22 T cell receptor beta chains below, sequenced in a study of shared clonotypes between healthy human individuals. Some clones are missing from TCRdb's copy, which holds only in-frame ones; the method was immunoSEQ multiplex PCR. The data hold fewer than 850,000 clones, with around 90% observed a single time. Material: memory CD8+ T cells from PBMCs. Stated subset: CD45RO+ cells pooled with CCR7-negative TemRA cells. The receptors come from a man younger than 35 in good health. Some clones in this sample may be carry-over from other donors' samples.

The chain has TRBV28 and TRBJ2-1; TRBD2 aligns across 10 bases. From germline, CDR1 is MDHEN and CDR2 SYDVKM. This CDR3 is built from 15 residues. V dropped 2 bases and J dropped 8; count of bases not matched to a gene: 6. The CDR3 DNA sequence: TGTGCCAGCAGTTTAGTACTAGCGGGAAGCGATGAGCAGTTCTTC. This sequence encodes CASSLVLAGSDEQFF.

CDR3 nucleotides: TGCGCCAGCAGCTTGTATGGGTCTAATCAGCCCCAGCATTTT. It translates to CASSLYGSNQPQHF. The V and J genes are TRBV5-1 and TRBJ1-5, with D unclear. The V gene's germline CDR1 is SGHRS and CDR2 YFSETQ. Trimming shortened V by 1 base and J by 4 bases, and 9 bases separated the two germline ends. This CDR3 contains 14 residues.

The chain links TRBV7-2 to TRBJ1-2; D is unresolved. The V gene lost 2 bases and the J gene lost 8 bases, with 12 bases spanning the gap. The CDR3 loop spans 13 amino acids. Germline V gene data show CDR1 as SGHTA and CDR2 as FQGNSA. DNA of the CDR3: TGTGCCAGCAGCTTAAAAATCCGCTGGGGCTACACCTTC. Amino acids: CASSLKIRWGYTF.

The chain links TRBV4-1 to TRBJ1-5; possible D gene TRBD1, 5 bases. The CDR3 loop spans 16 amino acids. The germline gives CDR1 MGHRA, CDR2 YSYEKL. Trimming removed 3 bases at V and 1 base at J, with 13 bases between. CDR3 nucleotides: TGCGCCAGCAGCCATCGAGAGCCAGGGAGCAATCAGCCCCAGCATTTT. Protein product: CASSHREPGSNQPQHF.

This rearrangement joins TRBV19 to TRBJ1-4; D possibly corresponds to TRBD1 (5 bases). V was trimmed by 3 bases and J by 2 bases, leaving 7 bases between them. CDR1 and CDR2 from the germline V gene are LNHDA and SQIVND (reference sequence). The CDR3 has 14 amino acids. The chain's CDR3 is CASSMWGTNEKLFF. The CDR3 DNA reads TGTGCCAGTAGTATGTGGGGGACTAATGAAAAACTGTTTTTT.

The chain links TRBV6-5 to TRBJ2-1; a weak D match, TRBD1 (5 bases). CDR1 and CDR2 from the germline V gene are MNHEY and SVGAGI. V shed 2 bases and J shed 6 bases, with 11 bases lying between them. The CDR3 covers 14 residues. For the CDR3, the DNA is TGTGCCAGCAGTTACGGGCAGGGTAGCAATGAGCAGTTCTTC. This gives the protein CASSYGQGSNEQFF.

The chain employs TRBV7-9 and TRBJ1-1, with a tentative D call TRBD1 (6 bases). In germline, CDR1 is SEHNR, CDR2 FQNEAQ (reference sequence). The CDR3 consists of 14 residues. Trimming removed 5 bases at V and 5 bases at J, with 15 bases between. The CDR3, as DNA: TGTGCCAGCAGCCCCGGGGGCGGAGGGACTGAAGCTTTCTTT. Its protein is CASSPGGGGTEAFF.

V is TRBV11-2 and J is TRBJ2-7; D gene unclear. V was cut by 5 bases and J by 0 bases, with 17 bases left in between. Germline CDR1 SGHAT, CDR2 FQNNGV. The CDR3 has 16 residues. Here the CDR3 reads CASSPTPGTGSYEQYF. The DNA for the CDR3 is TGTGCCAGCAGCCCGACTCCCGGTACGGGCTCCTACGAGCAGTACTTC.

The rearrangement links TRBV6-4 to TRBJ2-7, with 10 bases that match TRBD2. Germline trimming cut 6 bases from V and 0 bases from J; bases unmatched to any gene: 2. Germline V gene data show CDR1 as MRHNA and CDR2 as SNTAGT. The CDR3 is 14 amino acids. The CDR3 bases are TGTGCCAGCAGCCCTAGCGGGGGCTCCTACGAGCAGTACTTC. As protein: CASSPSGGSYEQYF.

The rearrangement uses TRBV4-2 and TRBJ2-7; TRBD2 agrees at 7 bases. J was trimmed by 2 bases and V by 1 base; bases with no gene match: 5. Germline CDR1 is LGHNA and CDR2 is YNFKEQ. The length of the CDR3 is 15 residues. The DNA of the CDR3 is TGTGCCAGCAGCCAAGCGGGGGGAGGGCCCTACGAGCAGTACTTC. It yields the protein CASSQAGGGPYEQYF.

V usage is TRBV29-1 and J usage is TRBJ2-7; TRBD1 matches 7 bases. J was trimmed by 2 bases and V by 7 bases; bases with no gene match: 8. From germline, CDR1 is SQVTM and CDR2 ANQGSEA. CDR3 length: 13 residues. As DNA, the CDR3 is TGCAGCGCTTGGACAGGTGGCACCTACGAGCAGTACTTC. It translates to CSAWTGGTYEQYF.

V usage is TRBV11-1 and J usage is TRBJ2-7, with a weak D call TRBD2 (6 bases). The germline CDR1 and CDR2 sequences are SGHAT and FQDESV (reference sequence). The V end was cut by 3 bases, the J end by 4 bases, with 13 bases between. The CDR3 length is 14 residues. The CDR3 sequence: CASSFAAGIYEQYF. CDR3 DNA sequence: TGTGCCAGCAGCTTTGCGGCGGGAATATACGAGCAGTACTTC.

CDR3 region: CASSPRRELFF. The CDR3, as DNA: TGTGCCAGCAGCCCCCGGCGGGAGCTGTTTTTT. This rearrangement joins TRBV28 to TRBJ2-2; D gene ambiguous. The V gene's germline CDR1 is MDHEN and CDR2 SYDVKM. V was clipped by 6 bases and J by 9 bases, with 8 bases between them. This CDR3 spans 11 amino acids. The complete variable domain, with remaining parts taken from reference TRBV28 and TRBJ2-2, reads DVKVTQSSRYLVKRTGEKVFLECVQDMDHENMFWYRQDPGLGLRLIYFSYDVKMKEKGDIPEGYSVSREKKERFSLILESASTNQTSMYLCASSPRRELFFGEGSRLTVL.

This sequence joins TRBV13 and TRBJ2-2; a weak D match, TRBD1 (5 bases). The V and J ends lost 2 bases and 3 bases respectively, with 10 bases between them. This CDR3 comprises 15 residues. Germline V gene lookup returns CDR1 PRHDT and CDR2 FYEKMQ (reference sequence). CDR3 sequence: CASSLIGADTGELFF. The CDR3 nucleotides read TGTGCCAGCAGCTTAATAGGGGCGGACACCGGGGAGCTGTTTTTT.

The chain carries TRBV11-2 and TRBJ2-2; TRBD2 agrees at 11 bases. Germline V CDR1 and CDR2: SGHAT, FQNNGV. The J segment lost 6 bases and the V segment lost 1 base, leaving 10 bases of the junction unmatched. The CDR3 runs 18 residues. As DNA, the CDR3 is TGTGCCAGCAGCTTAGCCCCACTAGCGGGGGCCAGATCCGGGGAGCTGTTTTTT. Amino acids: CASSLAPLAGARSGELFF.

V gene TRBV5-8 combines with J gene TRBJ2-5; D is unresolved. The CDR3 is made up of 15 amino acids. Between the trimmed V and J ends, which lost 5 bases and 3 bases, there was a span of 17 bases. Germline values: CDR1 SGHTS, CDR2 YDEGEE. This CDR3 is CASSWLVVGEETQYF. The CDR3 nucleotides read TGTGCCAGCAGTTGGTTGGTAGTAGGTGAAGAGACCCAGTACTTC.

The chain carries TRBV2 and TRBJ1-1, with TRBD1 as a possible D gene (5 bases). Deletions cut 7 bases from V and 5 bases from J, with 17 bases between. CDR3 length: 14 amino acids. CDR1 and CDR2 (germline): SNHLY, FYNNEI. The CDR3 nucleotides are TGTGCCAGCATTGGTCTCAGGGAAGAAACTGAAGCTTTCTTT. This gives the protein CASIGLREETEAFF.

The DNA of the CDR3 is TGTGCCAGCAGACCAGATGCTAGCACAGATACGCAGTATTTT. This translates into CASRPDASTDTQYF. The chain combines TRBV7-9 with TRBJ2-3; D gene unclear. The V and J ends lost 6 bases and 0 bases respectively, with 10 bases between them. This CDR3 is built from 14 residues. Germline values: CDR1 SEHNR, CDR2 FQNEAQ (reference sequence).

The CDR3 spells CASSAADQETQYF. DNA for the CDR3: TGTGCCAGTAGTGCGGCAGACCAAGAGACCCAGTACTTC. The gene calls are TRBV19 and TRBJ2-5; D is unresolved. This CDR3 has 13 amino acids. The ends were cut back, 5 bases at V and 0 bases at J, with 7 bases in the middle. CDR1 and CDR2 from the germline V gene are LNHDA and SQIVND (reference sequence). The variable domain in full, with the rest retrieved from reference TRBV19 and TRBJ2-5, is DGGITQSPKYLFRKEGQNVTLSCEQNLNHDAMYWYRQDPGQGLRLIYYSQIVNDFQKGDIAEGYSVSREKKESFPLTVTSAQKNPTAFYLCASSAADQETQYFGPGTRLLVL.

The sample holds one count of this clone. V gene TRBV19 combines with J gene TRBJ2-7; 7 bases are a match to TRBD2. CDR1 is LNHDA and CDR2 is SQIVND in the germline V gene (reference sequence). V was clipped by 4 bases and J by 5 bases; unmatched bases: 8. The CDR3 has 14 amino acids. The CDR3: CASSNKLALDEQYF. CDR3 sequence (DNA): TGTGCCAGTAGTAACAAACTAGCGTTGGACGAGCAGTACTTC.

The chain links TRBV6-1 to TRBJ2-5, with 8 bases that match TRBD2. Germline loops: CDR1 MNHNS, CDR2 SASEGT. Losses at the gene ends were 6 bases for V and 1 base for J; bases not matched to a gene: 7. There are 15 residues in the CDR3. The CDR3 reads CASSHRLAGQETQYF. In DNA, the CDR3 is TGTGCCAGCAGCCATCGGCTAGCGGGCCAAGAGACCCAGTACTTC.

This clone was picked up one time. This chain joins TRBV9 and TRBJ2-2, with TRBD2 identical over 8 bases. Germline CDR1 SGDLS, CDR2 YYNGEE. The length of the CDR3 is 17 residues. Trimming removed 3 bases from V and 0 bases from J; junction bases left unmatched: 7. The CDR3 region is CASSAWTSSANTGELFF. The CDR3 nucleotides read TGTGCCAGCAGCGCGTGGACTAGCTCGGCGAACACCGGGGAGCTGTTTTTT. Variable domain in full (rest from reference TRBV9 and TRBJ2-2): DSGVTQTPKHLITATGQRVTLRCSPRSGDLSVYWYQQSLDQGLQFLIQYYNGEERAKGNILERFSAQQFPDLHSELNLSSLELGDSALYFCASSAWTSSANTGELFFGEGSRLTVL.